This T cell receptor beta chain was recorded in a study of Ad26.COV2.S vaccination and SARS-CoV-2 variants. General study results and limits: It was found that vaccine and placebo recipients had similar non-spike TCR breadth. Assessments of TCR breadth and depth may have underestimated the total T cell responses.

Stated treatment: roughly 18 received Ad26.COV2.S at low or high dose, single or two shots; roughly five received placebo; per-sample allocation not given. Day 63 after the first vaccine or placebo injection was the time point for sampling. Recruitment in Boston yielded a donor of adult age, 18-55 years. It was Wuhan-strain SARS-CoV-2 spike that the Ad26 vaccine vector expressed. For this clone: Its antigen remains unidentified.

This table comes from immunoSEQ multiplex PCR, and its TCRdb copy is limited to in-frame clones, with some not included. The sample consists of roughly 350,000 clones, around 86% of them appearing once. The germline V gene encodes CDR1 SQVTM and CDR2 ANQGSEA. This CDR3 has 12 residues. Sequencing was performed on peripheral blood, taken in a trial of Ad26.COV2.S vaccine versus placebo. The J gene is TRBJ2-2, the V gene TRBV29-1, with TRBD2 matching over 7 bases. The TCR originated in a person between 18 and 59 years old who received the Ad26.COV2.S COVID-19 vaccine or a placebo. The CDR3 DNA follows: TGCACCGCCTGGGGGGGCACCGGGGAGCTGTTTTTT. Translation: CTAWGGTGELFF.